This TCR beta chain appears in the sequencing data of a study of blood T cell repertoires in COVID-19. Only in-frame clones appear in the TCRdb table, and some are missing; sequencing was by immunoSEQ multiplex PCR. The table lists about 98,000 clones, around 76% of them singletons. The CDR3 has 15 amino acids. Germline lookup yields CDR1 SGHNT and CDR2 YYREEE (reference sequence). The V and J ends lost 9 bases and 5 bases respectively, with 23 bases between them. The chain combines TRBV5-4 with TRBJ1-2; D remains ambiguous. This clonotype originated in a man older than 75 with acute or convalescent COVID-19. Sequences were obtained from peripheral blood. CDR3: CATTGQDGLLYGYTF. In DNA form, the CDR3 reads TGTGCCACCACCGGGCAGGACGGACTATTATATGGCTACACCTTC.